This T cell receptor (beta chain) was sequenced during a study of metastatic and nonmetastatic thyroid tumors. Study details: Across blood and tumor or nodule tissue, repertoires from malignant and benign thyroid patients were compared with one another.

Thyroid surgery had not been preceded by any treatment in any patient. The CDR3 extends over 13 amino acids. Trimming took off 0 bases at V and 5 bases at J, with 7 bases between the two ends. Germline V lookup: CDR1 LGHNA, CDR2 YNFKEQ. This clone appeared many times. Study processing details: A classifier of distant metastasis in papillary thyroid cancer was built from CDR3 differences (across clinicopathological groups). TCRdb re-processed the PCR reads through MiXCR. It is TCRdb's table, rather than the study itself, that gives the V and J calls and clone size. The repertoire holds 65,000 to 70,000 clones, with more than 13% as singletons.

V is TRBV4-2 and J is TRBJ1-1; D not resolved. Input material: blood. The clonotype was recovered from a male donor with papillary thyroid cancer or a benign thyroid nodule (not recorded which). Some clones in this sample may be carry-over from other donors' samples. The chain's CDR3 is CASSQEGATEAFF. The DNA for the CDR3 is TGTGCCAGCAGCCAAGAGGGCGCGACTGAAGCTTTCTTT.